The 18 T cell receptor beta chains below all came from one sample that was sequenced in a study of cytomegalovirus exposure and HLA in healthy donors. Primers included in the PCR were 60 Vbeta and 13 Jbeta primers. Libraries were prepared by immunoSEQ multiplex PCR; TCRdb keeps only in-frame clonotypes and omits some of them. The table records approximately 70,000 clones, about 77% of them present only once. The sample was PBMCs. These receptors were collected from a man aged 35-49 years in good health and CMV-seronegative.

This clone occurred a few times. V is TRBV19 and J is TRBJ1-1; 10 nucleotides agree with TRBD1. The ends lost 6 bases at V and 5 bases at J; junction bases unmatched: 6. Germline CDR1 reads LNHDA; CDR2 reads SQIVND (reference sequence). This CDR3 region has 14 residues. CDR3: CASSLDRGVTEAFF. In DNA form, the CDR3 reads TGTGCCAGTAGCCTGGACAGGGGGGTTACTGAAGCTTTCTTT.

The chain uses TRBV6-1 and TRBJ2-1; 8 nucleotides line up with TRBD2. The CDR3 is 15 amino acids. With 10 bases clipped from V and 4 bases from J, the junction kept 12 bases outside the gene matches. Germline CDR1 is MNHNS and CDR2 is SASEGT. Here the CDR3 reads CATFKRGGAYNEQFF. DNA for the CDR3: TGTGCCACCTTTAAACGGGGGGGCGCGTACAATGAGCAGTTCTTC.

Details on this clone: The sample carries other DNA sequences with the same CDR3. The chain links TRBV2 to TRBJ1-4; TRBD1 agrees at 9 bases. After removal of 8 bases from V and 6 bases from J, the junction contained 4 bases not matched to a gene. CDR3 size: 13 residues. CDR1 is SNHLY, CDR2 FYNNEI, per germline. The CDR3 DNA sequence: TGTGCCAGCGTGAGGGACAGGGATGAAAAACTGTTTTTT. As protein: CASVRDRDEKLFF.

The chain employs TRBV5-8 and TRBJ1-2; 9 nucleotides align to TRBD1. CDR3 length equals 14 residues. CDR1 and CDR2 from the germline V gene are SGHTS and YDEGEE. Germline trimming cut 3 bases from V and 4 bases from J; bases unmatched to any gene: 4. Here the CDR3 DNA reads TGTGCCAGCAGCTGGGGACAGGGTGGCTATGGCTACACCTTC. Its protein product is CASSWGQGGYGYTF.

The CDR3 sequence is CASSQGAGGVEQFF. Here the CDR3 DNA reads TGTGCCAGCAGCCAAGGGGCAGGAGGCGTTGAGCAGTTCTTC. The chain combines TRBV4-2 with TRBJ2-1, with D possibly being TRBD2 (5 bases). Germline values: CDR1 LGHNA, CDR2 YNFKEQ. Trimming cost V 1 base and J 9 bases, with 13 bases left between them. The CDR3 is made up of 14 amino acids.

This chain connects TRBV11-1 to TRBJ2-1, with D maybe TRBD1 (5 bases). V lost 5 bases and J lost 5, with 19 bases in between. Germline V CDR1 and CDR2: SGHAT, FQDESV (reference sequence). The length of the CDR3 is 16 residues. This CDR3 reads CASSGAWTQRDNEQFF. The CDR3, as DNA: TGTGCCAGCAGCGGGGCCTGGACACAAAGAGACAATGAGCAGTTCTTC.

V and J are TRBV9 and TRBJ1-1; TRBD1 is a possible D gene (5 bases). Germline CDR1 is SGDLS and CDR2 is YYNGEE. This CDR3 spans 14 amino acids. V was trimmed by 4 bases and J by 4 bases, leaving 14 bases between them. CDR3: CASSNLGARTEAFF. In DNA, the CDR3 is TGTGCCAGCAGCAACCTAGGGGCCCGCACTGAAGCTTTCTTT.

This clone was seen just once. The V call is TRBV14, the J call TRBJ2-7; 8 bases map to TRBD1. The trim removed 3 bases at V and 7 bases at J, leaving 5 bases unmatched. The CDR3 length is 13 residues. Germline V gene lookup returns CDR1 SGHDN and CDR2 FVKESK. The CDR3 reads CASSHQGAGEQYF. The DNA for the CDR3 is TGTGCCAGCAGCCATCAGGGGGCGGGGGAGCAGTACTTC.

The CDR3 DNA reads as TGTGCCACCAGCAGAGATACGAGGGTAATGAACACTGAAGCTTTCTTT. This encodes CATSRDTRVMNTEAFF. The rearrangement joins TRBV15 to TRBJ1-1; D remains unclear. Germline V gene lookup returns CDR1 LNHNV and CDR2 YYDKDF (reference sequence). The CDR3 length is 16 residues. The germline V and J ends were trimmed by 0 bases and 0 bases, with 11 bases remaining between them. The complete variable domain, with remaining parts taken from reference TRBV15 and TRBJ1-1, reads DAMVIQNPRYQVTQFGKPVTLSCSQTLNHNVMYWYQQKSSQAPKLLFHYYDKDFNNEADTPDNFQSRRPNTSFCFLDIRSPGLGDTAMYLCATSRDTRVMNTEAFFGQGTRLTVV.

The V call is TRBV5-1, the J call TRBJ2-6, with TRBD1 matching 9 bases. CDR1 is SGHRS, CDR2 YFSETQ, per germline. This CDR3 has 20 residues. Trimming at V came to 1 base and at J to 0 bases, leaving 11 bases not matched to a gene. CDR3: CASSLRTGEGSLSGANVLTF. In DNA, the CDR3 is TGCGCCAGCAGCTTGCGGACAGGGGAGGGATCCCTCTCTGGGGCCAACGTCCTGACTTTC.

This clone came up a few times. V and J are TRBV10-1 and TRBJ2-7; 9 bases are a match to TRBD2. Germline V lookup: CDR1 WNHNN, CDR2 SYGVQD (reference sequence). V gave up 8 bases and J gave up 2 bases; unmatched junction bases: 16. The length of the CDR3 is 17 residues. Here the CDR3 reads CASLERSSSGETYEQYF. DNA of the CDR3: TGCGCCAGCCTTGAACGTTCCTCTAGCGGGGAAACCTACGAGCAGTACTTC.

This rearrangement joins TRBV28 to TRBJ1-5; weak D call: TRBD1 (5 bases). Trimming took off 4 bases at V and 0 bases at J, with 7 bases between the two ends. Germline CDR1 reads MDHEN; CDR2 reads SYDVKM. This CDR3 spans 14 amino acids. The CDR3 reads CASSWGGSNQPQHF. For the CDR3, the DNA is TGTGCCAGCAGTTGGGGGGGTAGCAATCAGCCCCAGCATTTT.

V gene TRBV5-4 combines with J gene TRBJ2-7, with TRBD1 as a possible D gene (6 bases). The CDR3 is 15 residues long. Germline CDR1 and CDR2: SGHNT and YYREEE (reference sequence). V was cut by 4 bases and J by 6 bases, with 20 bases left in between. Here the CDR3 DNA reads TGTGCCAGCAGCGATACGACAGGCATAACGGCCGAGCAGTACTTC. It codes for CASSDTTGITAEQYF.

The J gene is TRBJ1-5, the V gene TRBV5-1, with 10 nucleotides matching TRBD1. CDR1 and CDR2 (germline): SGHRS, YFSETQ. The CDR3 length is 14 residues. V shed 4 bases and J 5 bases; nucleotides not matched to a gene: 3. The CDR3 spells CASSEGTGDQPQHF. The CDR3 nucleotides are TGCGCCAGCAGCGAAGGGACAGGGGATCAGCCCCAGCATTTT.

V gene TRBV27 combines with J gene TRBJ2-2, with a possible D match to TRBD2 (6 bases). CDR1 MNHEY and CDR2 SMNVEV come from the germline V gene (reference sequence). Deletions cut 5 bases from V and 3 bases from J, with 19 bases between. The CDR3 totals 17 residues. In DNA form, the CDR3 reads TGTGCCAGCAGTCCTCTCAGAGGTAGCGGATACACCGGGGAGCTGTTTTTT. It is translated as CASSPLRGSGYTGELFF.

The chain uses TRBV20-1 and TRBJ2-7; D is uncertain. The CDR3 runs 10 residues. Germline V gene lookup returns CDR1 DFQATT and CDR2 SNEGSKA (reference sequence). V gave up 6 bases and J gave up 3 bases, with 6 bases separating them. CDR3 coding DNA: TGCAGTGCCCTAGACTACGAGCAGTACTTC. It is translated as CSALDYEQYF.

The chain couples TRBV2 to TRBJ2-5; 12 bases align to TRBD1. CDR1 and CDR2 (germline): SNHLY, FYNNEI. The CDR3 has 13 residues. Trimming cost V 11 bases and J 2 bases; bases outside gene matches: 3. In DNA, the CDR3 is TGTGCCGGGGACAGGGGGCGACAAGAGACCCAGTACTTC. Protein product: CAGDRGRQETQYF.

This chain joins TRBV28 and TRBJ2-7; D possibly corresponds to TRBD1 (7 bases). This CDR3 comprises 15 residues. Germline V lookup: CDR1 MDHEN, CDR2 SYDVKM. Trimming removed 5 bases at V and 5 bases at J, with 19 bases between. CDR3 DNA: TGTGCCAGCAGTCCGGGAGACAGGGCGGCCCACGAGCAGTACTTC. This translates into CASSPGDRAAHEQYF.